Each of the 21 T cell receptor beta chains below was sequenced from the same sample in a study of regulatory T cells in long-lasting Graves disease. Documented time point: newly diagnosed GD, antithyroid drugs for less than 3 months. The authors made the TCR library using RNA they extracted from PBMCs. Through Arm-PCR of CDR3 regions and iRepertoire HTBI primers, TCR beta libraries were built. In TCRdb, the multiplex PCR reads were re-called with MiXCR into one record per CDR3 protein. Counted here are a few hundred thousand distinct CDR3 sequences, about 11% occurring once; the ten biggest clones make up approximately 17%. These data are also associated with another study on T cells in Graves' hyperthyroidism and ophthalmopathy.

The sample was peripheral blood mononuclear cells (PBMCs), taken at new diagnosis, from a patient treated with antithyroid drugs. The receptors stem from a woman aged 18 to 35 with Graves disease.

The genes are TRBV7-2 and TRBJ2-3; tentative D call: TRBD1 (9 bases). Trimming took 5 bases from V and 6 from J, leaving 21 bases between them. The germline gives CDR1 SGHTA, CDR2 FQGNSA. The CDR3 contains 16 residues. CDR3 region: CASSLGGGTGTDTQYF. The CDR3 DNA reads as TGTGCCAGCAGCCTCGGGGGGGGGACAGGGACGGATACGCAGTATTTT. The whole variable domain, remainder taken from reference TRBV7-2 and TRBJ2-3, is GAGVSQSPSNKVTEKGKDVELRCDPISGHTALYWYRQSLGQGLEFLIYFQGNSAPDKSGLPSDRFSAERTGGSVSTLTIQRTQQEDSAVYLCASSLGGGTGTDTQYFGPGTRLTVL.

This clonotype has ten or more counts. The chain joins TRBV12-3 or TRBV12-4 to TRBJ2-1, with 9 bases lining up with TRBD2. After removal of 3 bases from V and 0 bases from J, the junction contained 15 bases not matched to a gene. The CDR3 spans 20 residues. The CDR3 sequence is CASSLIWAGGYQSSYNEQFF. CDR3 bases: TGTGCCAGCAGTTTGATTTGGGCGGGGGGGTATCAGAGCTCCTACAATGAGCAGTTCTTC.

This clonotype has ten or more counts. The chain has TRBV15 and TRBJ2-7; D remains ambiguous. CDR1 is LNHNV and CDR2 is YYDKDF in the germline V gene (reference sequence). The CDR3 sequence is 15 residues long. V was shortened by 0 bases and J by 1 base, with 10 bases between the two germline ends. The CDR3 DNA reads as TGTGCCACCAGCAGAGATGGTCAGACTTCCTACGAGCAGTACTTC. This codes for CATSRDGQTSYEQYF.

The J gene is TRBJ2-7, the V gene TRBV27, with 10 bases matching TRBD2. This CDR3 has 15 amino acids. The germline gives CDR1 MNHEY, CDR2 SMNVEV (reference sequence). J gave up 4 bases and V 4 bases, and 7 bases lay outside the gene matches. The chain's CDR3 is CASSSRLAGLYEQYF. The CDR3, as DNA: TGTGCCAGCAGTTCTAGACTAGCGGGCCTATACGAGCAGTACTTC.

This clonotype has a handful of counts. A read error may be the cause here, since a much bigger clone is one base away. V gene TRBV6-2 or TRBV6-3 combines with J gene TRBJ2-4, with D possibly TRBD2 on 6 matching bases. Germline assignment: CDR1 MNHEY and CDR2 SVGEGT. The CDR3 length is 13 residues. Between the trimmed V and J ends, which lost 6 bases and 13 bases, there was a span of 19 bases. CDR3 protein: CASRGGHYNEQYF. The CDR3 DNA reads as TGTGCCAGCAGGGGAGGCCACTACAATGAGCAGTACTTC.

This clonotype occurred many times. This chain links TRBV7-8 with TRBJ1-1; 7 bases are a match to TRBD1. The CDR3 is 15 residues long. Unmatched junction bases numbered 11, after V lost 6 bases and J lost 4 bases. Germline CDR1 and CDR2: SGHVS and FQNEAQ. CDR3 loop: CASSPPTGLGTEAFF. In DNA, the CDR3 is TGTGCCAGCAGTCCGCCGACAGGGCTGGGCACTGAAGCTTTCTTT.

The sample holds many counts of this clonotype. For the CDR3, the DNA is TGTGCCAGCAGCCAGACCGGTTTCAGGGGCAATGAGCAGTTCTTC. This gives the protein CASSQTGFRGNEQFF. This chain uses TRBV28 with TRBJ2-1; tentatively, D is TRBD1 (6 bases). Between the trimmed V and J ends, which lost 6 bases and 6 bases, there was a span of 18 bases. Germline V gene data show CDR1 as MDHEN and CDR2 as SYDVKM. The CDR3 covers 15 residues.

This chain links TRBV28 with TRBJ2-1, with D possibly being TRBD2 (6 bases). Trimming stripped 4 bases from V and 0 bases from J, with 19 bases between. The germline gives CDR1 MDHEN, CDR2 SYDVKM. The CDR3 consists of 18 residues. CDR3 residues: CASSYPSSAGSSYNEQFF. CDR3 in DNA: TGTGCCAGCAGTTACCCCTCTTCAGCGGGCAGCTCCTACAATGAGCAGTTCTTC. Complete variable domain (other parts from reference TRBV28 and TRBJ2-1): DVKVTQSSRYLVKRTGEKVFLECVQDMDHENMFWYRQDPGLGLRLIYFSYDVKMKEKGDIPEGYSVSREKKERFSLILESASTNQTSMYLCASSYPSSAGSSYNEQFFGPGTRLTVL.

This rearrangement joins TRBV7-6 to TRBJ2-7, with 9 bases that match TRBD1. This CDR3 contains 15 residues. Germline assignment: CDR1 SGHVS and CDR2 FNYEAQ. The V and J ends lost 5 bases and 3 bases, in that order; junction bases with no gene match: 8. The CDR3 region is CASSLGTGNCYEQYF. Here the CDR3 DNA reads TGTGCCAGCAGCCTTGGGACAGGGAATTGCTACGAGCAGTACTTC.

This clonotype has a count of ten or more. The chain employs TRBV5-1 and TRBJ2-1, with 8 bases aligning to TRBD2. The CDR3 runs 15 residues. V shed 3 bases, J shed 5 bases, and the junction held 7 bases outside the gene matches. The germline V gene encodes CDR1 SGHRS and CDR2 YFSETQ. The CDR3, as DNA: TGCGCCAGCAGCTGGGGTAGCGGGAAGGACAATGAGCAGTTCTTC. This gives the protein CASSWGSGKDNEQFF.

Many counts were recorded for this clonotype. J is TRBJ2-2 and V is TRBV10-3; tentatively, D is TRBD2 (5 bases). The CDR3 is made up of 13 amino acids. V was pared by 5 bases and J by 7 bases, with 11 bases between. Germline V gene lookup returns CDR1 ENHRY and CDR2 SYGVKD. CDR3 region: CAISRERDGELFF. CDR3 bases: TGTGCCATCAGTAGGGAGCGCGACGGGGAGCTGTTTTTT.

This clonotype appeared many times. The chain has TRBV7-9 and TRBJ2-2, with 12 nucleotides matching TRBD2. CDR3 size: 17 residues. V shed 4 bases, J shed 8 bases, and the junction held 11 bases outside the gene matches. Germline CDR1 reads SEHNR; CDR2 reads FQNEAQ (reference sequence). The DNA for the CDR3 is TGTGCCAGCAGCTCCCTTGCCCTAGCGGGGGGGCCTGGGGAGCTGTTTTTT. Translating it yields CASSSLALAGGPGELFF.

This chain links TRBV19 with TRBJ2-3; perhaps TRBD1 as D (5 bases). The assigned J gene may be wrong: the sequence end matches TRBJ2-5 better. This CDR3 contains 14 residues. The V gene's germline CDR1 is LNHDA and CDR2 SQIVND (reference sequence). CDR3 in DNA: TGTGCCAGTAGTCTCAACCGTAACAGGGAGACCCAGTACTTC. This gives the protein CASSLNRNRETQYF.

The rearrangement joins TRBV7-2 to TRBJ2-7, with TRBD2 identical over 15 bases. Germline V gene data show CDR1 as SGHTA and CDR2 as FQGNSA. CDR3 length equals 15 residues. J gave up 9 bases and V 4 bases, and 7 bases lay outside the gene matches. CDR3 residues: CASSSRTSGRATQYF. DNA for the CDR3: TGTGCCAGCAGCTCGAGGACTAGCGGGAGGGCGACGCAGTACTTC. The variable domain in full, with the rest retrieved from reference TRBV7-2 and TRBJ2-7, is GAGVSQSPSNKVTEKGKDVELRCDPISGHTALYWYRQSLGQGLEFLIYFQGNSAPDKSGLPSDRFSAERTGGSVSTLTIQRTQQEDSAVYLCASSSRTSGRATQYFGPGTRLTVT.

At least ten counts were recorded for this clonotype. This chain uses TRBV30 with TRBJ1-2; a possible D gene is TRBD1 (5 bases). Trimming pared 2 bases from V and 5 bases from J, leaving 9 bases between. The CDR3 totals 12 residues. The V gene's germline CDR1 is GTSNPN and CDR2 SVGIG (reference sequence). The CDR3 DNA sequence: TGTGCCTGGAGTACCCAGGGTTATGGCTACACCTTC. It yields the protein CAWSTQGYGYTF.

This clonotype came up many times. The chain combines TRBV5-1 with TRBJ2-5; D is ambiguous. Germline-derived CDR1 and CDR2 are SGHRS and YFSETQ. CDR3 length: 12 residues. Trimming removed 0 bases from V and 5 bases from J, with 5 bases in between. The chain's CDR3 is CASSLGAETQYF. CDR3 bases: TGCGCCAGCAGCTTGGGCGCGGAGACCCAGTACTTC.

This clonotype was recorded many times. The gene calls are TRBV12-3 or TRBV12-4 and TRBJ1-2; D might be TRBD1 (5 bases). Trimming pared 2 bases from V and 4 bases from J, leaving 8 bases between. The CDR3 loop spans 13 amino acids. The CDR3 bases are TGTGCCAGCAGTTTACAGGGAAGCTATGGCTACACCTTC. Encoded protein: CASSLQGSYGYTF.

The chain has TRBV6-1 and TRBJ2-2; D ambiguous. The CDR3 is 10 residues long. Germline V gene sequence: CDR1 MNHNS, CDR2 SASEGT. V lost 7 bases, J lost 6 bases, and 3 bases lay in between. The CDR3 spells CASKAGELFF. CDR3 nucleotides: TGTGCCAGCAAAGCCGGGGAGCTGTTTTTT.

This clonotype was seen repeatedly, ten times or more. The CDR3 reads CASSLGLPTPYEQYF. In DNA, the CDR3 is TGTGCCAGCAGTTTAGGGCTACCAACTCCCTACGAGCAGTACTTC. The V and J genes are TRBV28 and TRBJ2-7; D gene ambiguous. The CDR3 is made up of 15 amino acids. V was shortened by 2 bases and J by 2 bases, with 13 bases between the two germline ends. CDR1 is MDHEN, CDR2 SYDVKM, per germline.

This clonotype was observed a handful of times. This chain links TRBV19 with TRBJ1-5, with TRBD1 as a possible D gene (6 bases). Looked up from germline, CDR1 is LNHDA and CDR2 is SQIVND (reference sequence). CDR3 size: 15 residues. V lost 4 bases and J 3 bases, leaving 13 bases between the germline ends. The CDR3 sequence is CASSRSGQFNQPQHF. The CDR3 DNA sequence: TGTGCCAGTAGTAGGTCCGGACAGTTCAATCAGCCCCAGCATTTT.

The table lists this clonotype with many counts. The V gene is TRBV20-1, the J gene TRBJ1-1; D unresolved. The CDR3 runs 11 residues. The germline CDR1 and CDR2 sequences are DFQATT and SNEGSKA (reference sequence). Between the trimmed V and J ends, which lost 3 bases and 8 bases, there was a span of 10 bases. The CDR3 spells CSARYAPEAFF. The CDR3 nucleotides read TGCAGTGCTAGGTACGCGCCGGAAGCTTTCTTT.